The T cell receptor beta chain under discussion was sequenced for a study of shared clonotypes between healthy human individuals. CDR1 and CDR2 from the germline V gene are SGDLS and YYNGEE. The CDR3 spans 14 residues. The ends were cut back, 0 bases at V and 8 bases at J, with 14 bases in the middle. Without sorting, samples used around 92 million PBMCs for genomic DNA. Once extracted for a subset, genomic DNA was divided evenly among several immunoSEQ plates. Tens of thousands of T cell genomes, or 250 to 300 ng DNA, went into replicate PCRs of unsorted PBMC. TCRdb keeps only in-frame clones here, not all; method: immunoSEQ multiplex PCR. The data show around 440,000 clones, roughly three quarters seen once. This clone was recorded many times.

The chain couples TRBV9 to TRBJ1-2; unclear D gene. The sequenced sample consisted of PBMCs. The clonotype comes from a woman between 40 and 50 years old in good health. Some clones in this sample may be carry-over from other donors' samples. The CDR3 bases are TGTGCCAGCAGCGTAGAAACGGGTACGGGCGGCTACACCTTC. The encoded protein is CASSVETGTGGYTF.